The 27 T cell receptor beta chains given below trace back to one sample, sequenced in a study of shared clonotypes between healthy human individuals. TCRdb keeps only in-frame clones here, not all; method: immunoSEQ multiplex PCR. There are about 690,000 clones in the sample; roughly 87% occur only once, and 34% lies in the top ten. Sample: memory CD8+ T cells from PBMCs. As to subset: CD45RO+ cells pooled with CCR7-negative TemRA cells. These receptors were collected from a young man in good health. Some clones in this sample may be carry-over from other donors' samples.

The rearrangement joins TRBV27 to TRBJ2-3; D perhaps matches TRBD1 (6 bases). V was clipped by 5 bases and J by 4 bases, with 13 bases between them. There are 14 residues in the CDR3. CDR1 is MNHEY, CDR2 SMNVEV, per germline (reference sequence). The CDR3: CASSTYDRPDTQYF. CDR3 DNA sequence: TGTGCCAGCAGTACCTATGACAGGCCAGATACGCAGTATTTT.

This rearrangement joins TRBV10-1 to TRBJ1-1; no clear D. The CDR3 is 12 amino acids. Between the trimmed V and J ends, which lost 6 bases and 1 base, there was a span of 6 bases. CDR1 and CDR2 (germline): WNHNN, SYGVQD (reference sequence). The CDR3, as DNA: TGCGCCAGCAGCTCGAAGAACACTGAAGCTTTCTTT. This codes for CASSSKNTEAFF.

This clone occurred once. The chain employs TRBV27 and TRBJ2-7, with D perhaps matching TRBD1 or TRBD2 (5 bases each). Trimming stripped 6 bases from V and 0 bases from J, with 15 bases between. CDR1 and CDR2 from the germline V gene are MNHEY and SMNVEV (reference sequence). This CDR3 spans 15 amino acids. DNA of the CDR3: TGTGCCAGCAGGAGGGGCGGTCCAAGCTCCTACGAGCAGTACTTC. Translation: CASRRGGPSSYEQYF.

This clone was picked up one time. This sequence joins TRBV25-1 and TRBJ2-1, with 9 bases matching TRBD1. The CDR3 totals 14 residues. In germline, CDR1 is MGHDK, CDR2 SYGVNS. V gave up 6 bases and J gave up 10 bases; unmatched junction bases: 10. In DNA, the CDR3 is TGTGCCAGCAGGAGCCGGACAGGGGTGCAGGAGCAGTTCTTC. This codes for CASRSRTGVQEQFF.

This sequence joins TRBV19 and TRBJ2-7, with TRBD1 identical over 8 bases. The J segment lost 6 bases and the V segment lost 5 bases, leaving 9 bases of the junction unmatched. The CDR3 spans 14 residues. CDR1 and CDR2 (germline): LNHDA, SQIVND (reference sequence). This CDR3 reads CASSFRTGPGEQYF. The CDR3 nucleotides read TGTGCCAGTAGTTTTCGGACAGGGCCTGGCGAGCAGTACTTC.

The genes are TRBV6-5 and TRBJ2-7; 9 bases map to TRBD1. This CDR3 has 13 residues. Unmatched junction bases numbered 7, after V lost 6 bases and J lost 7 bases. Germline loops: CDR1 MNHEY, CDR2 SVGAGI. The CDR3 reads CASSPGTGKEQYF. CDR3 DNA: TGTGCCAGCAGCCCCGGGACAGGGAAGGAGCAGTACTTC.

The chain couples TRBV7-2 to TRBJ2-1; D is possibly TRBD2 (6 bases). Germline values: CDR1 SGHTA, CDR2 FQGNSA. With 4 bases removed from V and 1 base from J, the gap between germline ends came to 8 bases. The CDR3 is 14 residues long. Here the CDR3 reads CASSWGESYNEQFF. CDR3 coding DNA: TGTGCCAGCAGCTGGGGGGAGTCCTACAATGAGCAGTTCTTC.

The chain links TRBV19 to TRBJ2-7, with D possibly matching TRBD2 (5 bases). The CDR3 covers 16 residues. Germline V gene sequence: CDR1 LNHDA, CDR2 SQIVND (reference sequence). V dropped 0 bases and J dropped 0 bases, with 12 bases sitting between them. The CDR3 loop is CASSIDDFAGSYEQYF. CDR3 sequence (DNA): TGTGCCAGTAGTATAGATGATTTCGCGGGCTCCTACGAGCAGTACTTC.

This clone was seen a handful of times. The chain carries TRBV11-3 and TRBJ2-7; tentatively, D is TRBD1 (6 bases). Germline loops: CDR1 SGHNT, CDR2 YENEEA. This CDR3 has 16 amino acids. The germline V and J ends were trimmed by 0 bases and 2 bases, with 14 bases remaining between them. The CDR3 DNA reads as TGTGCCAGCAGCTTAGAGTTCAGGGGCCGAACCTACGAGCAGTACTTC. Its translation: CASSLEFRGRTYEQYF. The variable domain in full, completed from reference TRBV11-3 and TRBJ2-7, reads EAGVVQSPRYKIIEKKQPVAFWCNPISGHNTLYWYLQNLGQGPELLIRYENEEAVDDSQLPKDRFSAERLKGVDSTLKIQPAELGDSAVYLCASSLEFRGRTYEQYFGPGTRLTVT.

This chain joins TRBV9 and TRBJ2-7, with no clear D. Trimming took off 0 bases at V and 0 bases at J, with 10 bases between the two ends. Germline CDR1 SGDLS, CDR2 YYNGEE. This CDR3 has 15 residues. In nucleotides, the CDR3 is TGTGCCAGCAGCGTAGGAGCCACCTCCTCCTACGAGCAGTACTTC. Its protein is CASSVGATSSYEQYF.

CDR3 nucleotides: TGTGCCAGCAGTTTATCGGGTGGCGCCCGCTCCTACGAGCAGTACTTC. Translated: CASSLSGGARSYEQYF. The chain couples TRBV27 to TRBJ2-7; D remains ambiguous. Germline CDR1 MNHEY, CDR2 SMNVEV (reference sequence). The CDR3 spans 16 residues. V lost 0 bases, J lost 0 bases, and 12 bases lay in between.

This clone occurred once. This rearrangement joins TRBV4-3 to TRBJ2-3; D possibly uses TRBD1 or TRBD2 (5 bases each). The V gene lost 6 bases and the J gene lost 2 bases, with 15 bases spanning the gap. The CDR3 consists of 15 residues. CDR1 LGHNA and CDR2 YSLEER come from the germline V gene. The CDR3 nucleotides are TGCGCCAGCAGTCAGGATGAGGGGTACACAGATACGCAGTATTTT. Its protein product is CASSQDEGYTDTQYF.

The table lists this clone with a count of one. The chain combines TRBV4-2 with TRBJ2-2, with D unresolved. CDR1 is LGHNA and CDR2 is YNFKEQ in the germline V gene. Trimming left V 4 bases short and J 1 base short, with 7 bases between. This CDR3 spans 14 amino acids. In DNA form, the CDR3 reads TGTGCCAGCAGCCCCCGACAGAACACCGGGGAGCTGTTTTTT. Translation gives CASSPRQNTGELFF.

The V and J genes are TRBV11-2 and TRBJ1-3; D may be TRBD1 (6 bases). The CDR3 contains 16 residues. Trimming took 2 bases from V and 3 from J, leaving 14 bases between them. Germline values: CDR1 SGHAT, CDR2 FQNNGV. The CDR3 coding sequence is TGTGCCAGCAGCTTACCACGAAAGGGGGTTGGAAACACCATATATTTT. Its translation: CASSLPRKGVGNTIYF.

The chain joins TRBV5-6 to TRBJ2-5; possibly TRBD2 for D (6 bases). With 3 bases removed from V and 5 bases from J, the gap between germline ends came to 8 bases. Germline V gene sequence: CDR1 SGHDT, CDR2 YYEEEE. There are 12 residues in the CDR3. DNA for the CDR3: TGTGCCAGCAGCTGGGGGGATGAGACCCAGTACTTC. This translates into CASSWGDETQYF.

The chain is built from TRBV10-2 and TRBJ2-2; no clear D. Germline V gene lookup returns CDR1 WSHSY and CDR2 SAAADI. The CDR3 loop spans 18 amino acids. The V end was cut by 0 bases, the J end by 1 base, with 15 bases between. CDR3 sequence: CASSESTHGTGNTGELFF. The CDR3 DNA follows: TGCGCCAGCAGTGAGTCGACTCACGGCACGGGGAACACCGGGGAGCTGTTTTTT.

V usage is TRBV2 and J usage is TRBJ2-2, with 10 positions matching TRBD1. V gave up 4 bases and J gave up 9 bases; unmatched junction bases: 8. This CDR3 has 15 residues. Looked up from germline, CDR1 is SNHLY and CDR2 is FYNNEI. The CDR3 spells CASSAGTGVWRELFF. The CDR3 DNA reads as TGTGCCAGCAGTGCCGGGACAGGGGTGTGGAGGGAGCTGTTTTTT. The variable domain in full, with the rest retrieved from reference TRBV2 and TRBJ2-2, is EPEVTQTPSHQVTQMGQEVILRCVPISNHLYFYWYRQILGQKVEFLVSFYNNEISEKSEIFDDQFSVERPDGSNFTLKIRSTKLEDSAMYFCASSAGTGVWRELFFGEGSRLTVL.

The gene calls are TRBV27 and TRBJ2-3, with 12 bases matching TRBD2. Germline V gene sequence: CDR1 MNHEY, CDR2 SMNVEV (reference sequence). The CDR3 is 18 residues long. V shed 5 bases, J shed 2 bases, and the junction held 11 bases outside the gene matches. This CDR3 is CASSRTSGILIYTDTQYF. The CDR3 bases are TGTGCCAGCAGTCGGACTAGCGGGATCCTTATTTACACAGATACGCAGTATTTT.

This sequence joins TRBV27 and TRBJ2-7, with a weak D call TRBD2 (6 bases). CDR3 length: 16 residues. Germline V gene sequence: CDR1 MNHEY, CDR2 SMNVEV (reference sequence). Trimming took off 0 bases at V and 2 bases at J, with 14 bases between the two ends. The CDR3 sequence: CASSLSPLAQTYEQYF. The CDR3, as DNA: TGTGCCAGCAGTTTATCGCCCCTAGCGCAAACCTACGAGCAGTACTTC.

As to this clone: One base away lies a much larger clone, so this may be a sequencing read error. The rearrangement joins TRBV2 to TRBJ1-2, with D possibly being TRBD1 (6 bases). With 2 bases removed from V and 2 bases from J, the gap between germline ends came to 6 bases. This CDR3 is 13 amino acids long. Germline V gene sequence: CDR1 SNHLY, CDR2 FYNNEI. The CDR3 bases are TGTGCCAGCAGTGAAAGGGGGAACTATGGCTACACCTTC. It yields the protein CASSERGNYGYTF.

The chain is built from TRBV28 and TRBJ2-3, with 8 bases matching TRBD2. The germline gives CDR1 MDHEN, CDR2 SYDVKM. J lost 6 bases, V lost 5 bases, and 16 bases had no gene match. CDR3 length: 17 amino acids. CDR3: CASSPEASGWGSDTQYF. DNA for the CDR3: TGTGCCAGCAGTCCCGAGGCTAGCGGGTGGGGCAGTGATACGCAGTATTTT.

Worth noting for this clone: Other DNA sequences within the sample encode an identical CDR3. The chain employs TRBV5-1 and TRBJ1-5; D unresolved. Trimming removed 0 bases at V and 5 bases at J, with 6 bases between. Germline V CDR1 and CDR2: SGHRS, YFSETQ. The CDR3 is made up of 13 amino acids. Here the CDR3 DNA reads TGCGCCAGCAGCTTGGCGGGTGATCAGCCCCAGCATTTT. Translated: CASSLAGDQPQHF.

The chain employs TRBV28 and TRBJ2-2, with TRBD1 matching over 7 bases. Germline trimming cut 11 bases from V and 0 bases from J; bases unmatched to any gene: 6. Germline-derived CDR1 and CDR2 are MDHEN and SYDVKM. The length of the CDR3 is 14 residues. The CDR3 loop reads CAGRDSSNTGELFF. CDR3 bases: TGTGCCGGCCGGGACAGTTCGAACACCGGGGAGCTGTTTTTT.

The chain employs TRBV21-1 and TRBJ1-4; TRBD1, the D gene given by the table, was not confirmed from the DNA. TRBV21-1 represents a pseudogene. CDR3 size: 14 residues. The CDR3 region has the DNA TGTGCCAGCTGCCCAGGACAGGAGAGAGAAAAACTGTTTTTT. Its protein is CASCPGQEREKLFF.

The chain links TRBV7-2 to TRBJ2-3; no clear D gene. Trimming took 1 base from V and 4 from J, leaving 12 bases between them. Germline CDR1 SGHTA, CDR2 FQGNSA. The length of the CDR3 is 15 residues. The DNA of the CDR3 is TGTGCCAGCAGCTTAGGCTCTTGGTGGCCAGATACGCAGTATTTT. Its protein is CASSLGSWWPDTQYF.

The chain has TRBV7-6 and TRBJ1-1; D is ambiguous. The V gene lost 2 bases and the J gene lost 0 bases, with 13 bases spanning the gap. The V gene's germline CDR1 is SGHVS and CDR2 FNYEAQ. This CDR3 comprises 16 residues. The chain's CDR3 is CASSLSVGNMNTEAFF. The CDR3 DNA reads TGTGCCAGCAGCTTATCGGTGGGGAATATGAACACTGAAGCTTTCTTT.

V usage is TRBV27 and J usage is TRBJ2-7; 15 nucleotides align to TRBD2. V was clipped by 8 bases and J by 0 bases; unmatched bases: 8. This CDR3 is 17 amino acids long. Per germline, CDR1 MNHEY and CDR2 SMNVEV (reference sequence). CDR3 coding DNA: TGTGCCAGCGGCGGACTAGCGGGAGGGCCGAGCTCCTACGAGCAGTACTTC. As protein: CASGGLAGGPSSYEQYF.